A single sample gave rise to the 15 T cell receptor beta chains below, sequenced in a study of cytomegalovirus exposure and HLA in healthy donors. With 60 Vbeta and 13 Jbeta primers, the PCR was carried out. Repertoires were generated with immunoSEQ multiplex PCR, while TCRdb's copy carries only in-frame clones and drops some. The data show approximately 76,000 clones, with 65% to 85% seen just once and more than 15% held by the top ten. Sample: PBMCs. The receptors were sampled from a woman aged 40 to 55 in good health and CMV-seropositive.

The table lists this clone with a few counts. CDR3 sequence reads: CASSSPGQGHYGYTF. CDR3 nucleotide sequence: TGCGCCAGCAGTTCCCCGGGACAGGGGCACTATGGCTACACCTTC. The J gene is TRBJ1-2, the V gene TRBV5-1, with 10 bases aligning to TRBD1. The germline V gene has CDR1 SGHRS and CDR2 YFSETQ. The length of the CDR3 is 15 residues. Trimming cost V 5 bases and J 3 bases; bases outside gene matches: 7.

The chain's CDR3 is CASGGQGDYEQYF. The CDR3 coding sequence is TGTGCCAGTGGCGGACAGGGAGACTACGAGCAGTACTTC. The V and J genes are TRBV19 and TRBJ2-7; 8 nucleotides line up with TRBD1. There are 13 residues in the CDR3. Trimming cost V 8 bases and J 3 bases; bases outside gene matches: 6. Germline V gives CDR1 LNHDA, CDR2 SQIVND (reference sequence).

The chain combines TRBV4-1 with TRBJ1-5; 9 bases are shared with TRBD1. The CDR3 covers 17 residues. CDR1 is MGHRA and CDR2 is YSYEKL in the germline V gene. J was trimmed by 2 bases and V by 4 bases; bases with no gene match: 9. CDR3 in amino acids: CASSLRVGDRGNQPQHF. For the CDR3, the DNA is TGCGCCAGCAGCCTCCGGGTTGGGGACAGGGGCAATCAGCCCCAGCATTTT.

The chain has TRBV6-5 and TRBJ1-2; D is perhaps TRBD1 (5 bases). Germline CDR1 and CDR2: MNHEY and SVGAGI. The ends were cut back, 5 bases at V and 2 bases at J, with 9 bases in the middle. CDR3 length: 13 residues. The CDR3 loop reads CASSITGNYGYTF. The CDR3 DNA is TGTGCCAGCAGTATTACAGGCAACTATGGCTACACCTTC.

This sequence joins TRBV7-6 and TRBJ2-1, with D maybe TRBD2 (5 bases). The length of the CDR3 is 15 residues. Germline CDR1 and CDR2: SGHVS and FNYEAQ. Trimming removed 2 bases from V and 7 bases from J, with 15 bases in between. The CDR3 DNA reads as TGTGCCAGCAGCTTAAGCCCGGGAATATTGAATGAGCAGTTCTTC. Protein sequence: CASSLSPGILNEQFF. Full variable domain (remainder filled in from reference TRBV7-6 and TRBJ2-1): GAGVSQSPRYKVTKRGQDVALRCDPISGHVSLYWYRQALGQGPEFLTYFNYEAQQDKSGLPNDRFSAERPEGSISTLTIQRTEQRDSAMYRCASSLSPGILNEQFFGPGTRLTVL.

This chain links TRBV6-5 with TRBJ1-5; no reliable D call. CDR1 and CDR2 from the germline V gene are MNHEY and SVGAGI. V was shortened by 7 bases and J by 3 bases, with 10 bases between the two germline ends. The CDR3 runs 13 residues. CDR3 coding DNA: TGTGCCAGCACCGCCGGACTCAATCAGCCCCAGCATTTT. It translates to CASTAGLNQPQHF.

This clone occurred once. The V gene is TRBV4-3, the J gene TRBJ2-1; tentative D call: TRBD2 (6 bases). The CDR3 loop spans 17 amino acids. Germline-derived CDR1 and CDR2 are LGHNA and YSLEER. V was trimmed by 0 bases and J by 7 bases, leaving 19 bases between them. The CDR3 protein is CASSQDKAGGPGNEQFF. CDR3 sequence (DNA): TGCGCCAGCAGCCAAGATAAAGCCGGAGGGCCGGGTAATGAGCAGTTCTTC.

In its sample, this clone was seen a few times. CDR3 protein: CASRDLADQETQYF. The DNA for the CDR3 is TGTGCCAGCAGGGACCTAGCGGACCAAGAGACCCAGTACTTC. This chain joins TRBV2 and TRBJ2-5, with TRBD2 matching 7 bases. The length of the CDR3 is 14 residues. Looked up from germline, CDR1 is SNHLY and CDR2 is FYNNEI. V was pared by 6 bases and J by 0 bases, with 4 bases of the junction left unmatched.

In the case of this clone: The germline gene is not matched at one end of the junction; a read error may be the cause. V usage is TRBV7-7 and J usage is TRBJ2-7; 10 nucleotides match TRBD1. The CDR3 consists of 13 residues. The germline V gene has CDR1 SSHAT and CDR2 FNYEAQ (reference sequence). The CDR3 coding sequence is TGTGCTAGCAGCTCGGACAGGGGGAGCGAGCAGTACTTC. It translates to CASSSDRGSEQYF.

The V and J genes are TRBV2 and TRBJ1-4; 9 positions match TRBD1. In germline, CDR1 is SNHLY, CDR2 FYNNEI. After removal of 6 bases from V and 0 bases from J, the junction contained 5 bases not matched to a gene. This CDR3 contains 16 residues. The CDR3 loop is CASRDRDRATNEKLFF. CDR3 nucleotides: TGTGCCAGCAGGGATAGGGACAGGGCAACTAATGAAAAACTGTTTTTT.

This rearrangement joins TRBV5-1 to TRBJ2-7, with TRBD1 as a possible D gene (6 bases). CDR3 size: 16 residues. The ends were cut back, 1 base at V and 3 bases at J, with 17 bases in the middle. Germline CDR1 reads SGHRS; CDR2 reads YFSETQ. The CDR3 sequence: CASSLTAGDSGYEQYF. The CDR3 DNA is TGCGCCAGCAGCTTGACGGCAGGGGATTCGGGCTACGAGCAGTACTTC.

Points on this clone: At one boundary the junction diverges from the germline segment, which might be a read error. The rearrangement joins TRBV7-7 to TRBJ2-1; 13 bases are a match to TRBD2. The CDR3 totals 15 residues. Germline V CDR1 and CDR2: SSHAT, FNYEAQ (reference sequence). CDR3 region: CASSPLAGGNNEQFF. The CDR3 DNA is TGTGCTAGCAGCCCACTAGCGGGGGGGAACAATGAGCAGTTCTTC.

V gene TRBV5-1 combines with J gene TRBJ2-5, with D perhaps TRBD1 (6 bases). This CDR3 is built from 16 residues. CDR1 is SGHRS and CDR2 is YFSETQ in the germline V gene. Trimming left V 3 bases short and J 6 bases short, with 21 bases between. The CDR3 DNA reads TGCGCCAGCAGCTCCAATTCAGGGGTGTCTTCCAAGACCCAGTACTTC. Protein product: CASSSNSGVSSKTQYF.

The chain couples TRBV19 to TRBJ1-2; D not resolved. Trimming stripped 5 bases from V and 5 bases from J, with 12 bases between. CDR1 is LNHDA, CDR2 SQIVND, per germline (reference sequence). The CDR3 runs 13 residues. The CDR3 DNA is TGTGCCAGTAGTCCGCAGGTTGAATATGGCTACACCTTC. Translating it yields CASSPQVEYGYTF.

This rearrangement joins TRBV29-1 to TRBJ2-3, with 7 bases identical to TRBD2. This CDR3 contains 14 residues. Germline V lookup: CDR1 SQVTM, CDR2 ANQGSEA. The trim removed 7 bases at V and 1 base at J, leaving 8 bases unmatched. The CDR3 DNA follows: TGCAGCGCGAGCGGGGCGGGGGGCACAGATACGCAGTATTTT. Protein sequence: CSASGAGGTDTQYF.